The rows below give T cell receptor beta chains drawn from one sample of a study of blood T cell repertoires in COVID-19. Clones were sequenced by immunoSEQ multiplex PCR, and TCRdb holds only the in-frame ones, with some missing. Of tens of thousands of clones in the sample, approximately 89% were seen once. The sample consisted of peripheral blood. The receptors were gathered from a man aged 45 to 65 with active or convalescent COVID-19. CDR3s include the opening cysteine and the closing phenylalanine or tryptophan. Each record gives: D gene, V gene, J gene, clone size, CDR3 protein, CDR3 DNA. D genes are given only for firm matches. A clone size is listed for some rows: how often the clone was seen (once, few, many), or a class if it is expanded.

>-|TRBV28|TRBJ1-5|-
CASTSTDYQPQHF
TGTGCCAGCACGTCGACAGACTATCAGCCCCAGCATTTT
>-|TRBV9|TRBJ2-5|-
CASSVGAGQNQETQYF
TGTGCCAGCAGCGTAGGGGCGGGGCAGAACCAAGAGACCCAGTACTTC
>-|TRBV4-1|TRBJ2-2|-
CASSQGLSANTGELFF
TGCGCCAGCAGCCAAGGACTATCCGCGAACACCGGGGAGCTGTTTTTT
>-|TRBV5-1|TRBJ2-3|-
CASSLEQKSTDTQYF
TGCGCCAGCAGCTTGGAACAAAAAAGCACAGATACGCAGTATTTT
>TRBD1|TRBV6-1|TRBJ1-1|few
CASSDGRGQNTEAFF
TGTGCCAGCAGTGACGGCAGGGGGCAGAACACTGAAGCTTTCTTT
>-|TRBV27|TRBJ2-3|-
CASSLSFPGAGDTQYF
TGTGCCAGCAGTTTATCTTTCCCAGGGGCCGGAGATACGCAGTATTTT
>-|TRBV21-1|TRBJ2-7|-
CASSKESDGKEDEQYF
TGTGCCAGCAGCAAAGAGTCGGACGGGAAGGAAGACGAGCAGTACTTC
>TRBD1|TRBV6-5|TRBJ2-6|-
CASNRGLGANVLTF
TGTGCCAGCAACAGGGGGCTTGGGGCCAACGTCCTGACTTTC
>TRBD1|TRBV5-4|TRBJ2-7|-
CASSPHGQAVYEQYF
TGTGCCAGCAGCCCGCATGGACAGGCCGTGTACGAGCAGTACTTC
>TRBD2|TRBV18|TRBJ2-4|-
CASSPPSGTSGGLAKNIQYF
TGTGCCAGCTCACCACCCTCTGGGACTAGCGGGGGACTAGCCAAAAACATTCAGTACTTC
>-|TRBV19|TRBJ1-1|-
CASKAGFLNTEAFF
TGTGCCAGTAAGGCGGGGTTCTTGAACACTGAAGCTTTCTTT
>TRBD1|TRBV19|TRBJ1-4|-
CASTHRDRGEKLFF
TGTGCCAGTACCCACCGGGACAGGGGCGAAAAACTGTTTTTT
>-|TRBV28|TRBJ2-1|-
CASTPRPSYNEQFF
TGTGCCAGCACCCCGCGGCCCTCCTACAATGAGCAGTTCTTC
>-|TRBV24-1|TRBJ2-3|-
CATGSGGLADTQYF
TGTGCCACCGGATCCGGGGGTTTAGCAGATACGCAGTATTTT
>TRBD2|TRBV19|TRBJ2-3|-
CATTTSGGPIHTQYF
TGTGCCACCACGACTAGCGGGGGGCCTATTCATACGCAGTATTTT
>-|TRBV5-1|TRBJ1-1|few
CASSPPRTPNTEAFF
TGCGCCAGCAGCCCTCCCCGGACACCGAACACTGAAGCTTTCTTT
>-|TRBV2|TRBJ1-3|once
CASSQSPSGNTIYF
TGTGCCAGCAGTCAAAGCCCCTCTGGAAACACCATATATTTT
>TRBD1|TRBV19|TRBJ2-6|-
CASSTRGPSSGANVLTF
TGTGCCAGTAGTACCAGGGGGCCGAGCTCTGGGGCCAACGTCCTGACTTTC
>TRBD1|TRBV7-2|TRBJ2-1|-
CASSSQGGTGAYNEQFF
TGTGCCAGCAGCTCACAGGGGGGGACAGGGGCCTACAATGAGCAGTTCTTC
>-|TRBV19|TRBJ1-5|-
CASSVEETGLNQPQHF
TGTGCCAGTAGTGTGGAAGAAACAGGGCTCAATCAGCCCCAGCATTTT
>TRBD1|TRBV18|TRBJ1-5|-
CASSPGQGALNQPQHF
TGTGCCAGCTCACCGGGACAGGGGGCACTCAATCAGCCCCAGCATTTT
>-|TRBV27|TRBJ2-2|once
CASSLTTATGELFF
TGTGCCAGCAGTTTGACAACCGCGACCGGGGAGCTGTTTTTT
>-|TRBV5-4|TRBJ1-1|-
CASTQQGAQAFF
TGTGCCAGCACCCAACAGGGTGCGCAAGCTTTCTTT
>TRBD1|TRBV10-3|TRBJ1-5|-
CAISESKGASNQPQHF
TGTGCCATCAGTGAGTCGAAGGGGGCGAGCAATCAGCCCCAGCATTTT
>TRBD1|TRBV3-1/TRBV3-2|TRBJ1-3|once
CASSHRDRVNTIYF
TGTGCCAGCAGCCACAGGGACAGGGTTAACACCATATATTTT
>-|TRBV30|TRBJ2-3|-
CAWSAGADTQYF
TGTGCCTGGAGTGCGGGGGCAGATACGCAGTATTTT
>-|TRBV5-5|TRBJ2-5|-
CASSAPPSPETQYF
TGTGCCAGCAGCGCCCCCCCGAGCCCAGAGACCCAGTACTTC
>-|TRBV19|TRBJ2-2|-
CASSIGLTAENTGELFF
TGTGCCAGTAGTATAGGACTGACAGCTGAGAACACCGGGGAGCTGTTTTTT
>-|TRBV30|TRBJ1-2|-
CAWSAGLSYGYTF
TGTGCCTGGAGTGCGGGACTGAGCTATGGCTACACCTTC
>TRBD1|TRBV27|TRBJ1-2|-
CASSPQTGISNYGYTF
TGTGCCAGCAGTCCACAGACAGGGATTTCTAACTATGGCTACACCTTC